Below, 29 T cell receptor beta chains from the same sample are listed, as sequenced in a study of blood T cell repertoires in COVID-19. Repertoires were generated with immunoSEQ multiplex PCR, while TCRdb's copy carries only in-frame clones and drops some. This table has more than 110,000 clones, approximately 90% appearing once. The sequencing input was PBMCs or T cells enriched from blood (not recorded which). Receptors were obtained from a man aged 45-60 years who had recovered from COVID-19.

CDR3 in amino acids: CASSPAGAPTYEQYF. The CDR3 DNA sequence: TGTGCCAGCAGCCCAGCGGGAGCCCCTACCTACGAGCAGTACTTC. The chain employs TRBV5-4 and TRBJ2-7; 8 nucleotides agree with TRBD2. The J segment lost 2 bases and the V segment lost 4 bases, leaving 8 bases of the junction unmatched. The germline V gene encodes CDR1 SGHNT and CDR2 YYREEE (reference sequence). This CDR3 is built from 15 residues.

CDR3 DNA: TGCGCCAGCAGCTCTCGACTAGCGGGGGACAATGAGCAGTTCTTC. Amino acids: CASSSRLAGDNEQFF. The V and J genes are TRBV5-1 and TRBJ2-1; 12 nucleotides line up with TRBD2. CDR1 and CDR2 (germline): SGHRS, YFSETQ. The CDR3 consists of 15 residues. Losses at the gene ends were 3 bases for V and 5 bases for J; bases not matched to a gene: 3.

The CDR3 DNA sequence: TGTGCCAGCACCGTACGGGATAATTCACCCCTCCACTTT. The encoded protein is CASTVRDNSPLHF. The V and J genes are TRBV12-3 or TRBV12-4 and TRBJ1-6, with unresolved D. Deletions cut 7 bases from V and 5 bases from J, with 9 bases between. The CDR3 length is 13 residues.

The V and J genes are TRBV6-6 and TRBJ2-7; D unclear. The CDR3 is 12 residues long. Trimming left V 3 bases short and J 6 bases short, with 9 bases between. CDR1 and CDR2 from the germline V gene are MNHNY and SVGAGI (reference sequence). CDR3 nucleotide sequence: TGTGCCAGCAGTTATACACCAGGCGAGCAGTACTTC. Protein: CASSYTPGEQYF.

The chain links TRBV19 to TRBJ2-1; maybe TRBD2 (5 bases). The V end lost 6 bases, the J end lost 6 bases, and 18 bases lay between the germline ends. This CDR3 region has 15 residues. Germline V gene data show CDR1 as LNHDA and CDR2 as SQIVND (reference sequence). The CDR3 bases are TGTGCCAGTAGCCCCTTAGAGGGCCTTACCAATGAGCAGTTCTTC. This gives the protein CASSPLEGLTNEQFF.

The rearrangement uses TRBV3-1 (or the pseudogene TRBV3-2) and TRBJ1-1, with a weak D call TRBD1 (6 bases). V shed 2 bases and J shed 1 base, with 11 bases lying between them. The V gene's germline CDR1 is LGHDT and CDR2 YNNKEL (reference sequence). The CDR3 contains 15 residues. CDR3 residues: CASSQSDRRNTEAFF. As DNA, the CDR3 is TGTGCCAGCAGCCAATCCGACAGGAGGAACACTGAAGCTTTCTTT.

This clone was detected only once. The chain couples TRBV19 to TRBJ2-5; 7 bases are a match to TRBD1. Unmatched junction bases numbered 6, after V lost 5 bases and J lost 3 bases. Germline values: CDR1 LNHDA, CDR2 SQIVND (reference sequence). The CDR3 has 14 residues. In nucleotides, the CDR3 is TGTGCCAGTAGTCCACTGGACAGGAAAGAGACCCAGTACTTC. It translates to CASSPLDRKETQYF.

The genes are TRBV7-6 and TRBJ1-5; a weak D match, TRBD1 (5 bases). V was pared by 4 bases and J by 5 bases, with 9 bases between. CDR3 length: 13 amino acids. The germline V gene has CDR1 SGHVS and CDR2 FNYEAQ. The CDR3 region has the DNA TGTGCCAGCAGCTCCGGGGGTTATCAGCCCCAGCATTTT. Translation gives CASSSGGYQPQHF.

CDR3 amino acids: CASSFASLNTGELFF. In DNA, the CDR3 is TGCGCCAGCAGCTTCGCTAGCCTAAACACCGGGGAGCTGTTTTTT. The chain links TRBV5-1 to TRBJ2-2; TRBD2 might be the D (5 bases). V lost 2 bases and J lost 2, with 10 bases in between. Germline V gene data show CDR1 as SGHRS and CDR2 as YFSETQ. The CDR3 is 15 amino acids.

The genes are TRBV7-2 and TRBJ1-1; D is undetermined. V lost 4 bases to trimming and J lost 10 bases, with 16 bases between them. Germline CDR1 and CDR2: SGHTA and FQGNSA. The CDR3 sequence is 13 residues long. CDR3 sequence: CASSSSFGRGAFF. The CDR3 coding sequence is TGTGCCAGCAGCTCCTCCTTCGGGAGAGGAGCTTTCTTT. Full variable domain (rest looked up from reference TRBV7-2 and TRBJ1-1): GAGVSQSPSNKVTEKGKDVELRCDPISGHTALYWYRQSLGQGLEFLIYFQGNSAPDKSGLPSDRFSAERTGGSVSTLTIQRTQQEDSAVYLCASSSSFGRGAFFGQGTRLTVV.

This chain connects TRBV28 to TRBJ2-5, with D perhaps matching TRBD2 (6 bases). CDR3 length: 15 amino acids. Looked up from germline, CDR1 is MDHEN and CDR2 is SYDVKM. V was pared by 11 bases and J by 0 bases, with 19 bases between. The CDR3 DNA reads TGTGCCGGGAGTAGGGCGGGATGGTACCAAGAGACCCAGTACTTC. This sequence encodes CAGSRAGWYQETQYF.

The CDR3 nucleotides are TGTGCCAGCAGTTACACGAGGATGAGAGAAAAACTGTTTTTT. As protein: CASSYTRMREKLFF. This chain uses TRBV6-2 or TRBV6-3 with TRBJ1-4, with unresolved D. The V gene lost 2 bases and the J gene lost 8 bases, with 12 bases spanning the gap. This CDR3 has 14 amino acids. The V gene's germline CDR1 is MNHEY and CDR2 SVGEGT.

The rearrangement joins TRBV6-2 or TRBV6-3 to TRBJ2-1, with 11 bases aligning to TRBD2. V lost 2 bases and J lost 4; bases outside the gene matches: 10. Germline lookup yields CDR1 MNHEY and CDR2 SVGEGT. CDR3 length: 18 amino acids. The CDR3 DNA is TGTGCCAGCAGTTACCCTAAACTAGCGGGGGAGATTTACAATGAGCAGTTCTTC. It specifies CASSYPKLAGEIYNEQFF.

The chain carries TRBV5-4 and TRBJ2-5; D remains ambiguous. The V and J ends lost 0 bases and 4 bases respectively, with 10 bases between them. Germline V CDR1 and CDR2: SGHNT, YYREEE (reference sequence). The CDR3 extends over 14 amino acids. The CDR3 region is CASSLVLKRETQYF. The CDR3 DNA is TGTGCCAGCAGCTTGGTTCTAAAACGAGAGACCCAGTACTTC. The variable domain in full, with the rest retrieved from reference TRBV5-4 and TRBJ2-5, is ETGVTQSPTHLIKTRGQQVTLRCSSQSGHNTVSWYQQALGQGPQFIFQYYREEENGRGNFPPRFSGLQFPNYSSELNVNALELDDSALYLCASSLVLKRETQYFGPGTRLLVL.

The rearrangement uses TRBV6-5 and TRBJ1-5; unclear D gene. The CDR3 is made up of 11 amino acids. The germline gives CDR1 MNHEY, CDR2 SVGAGI. V was trimmed by 5 bases and J by 7 bases, leaving 6 bases between them. As DNA, the CDR3 is TGTGCCAGCAGTCCCGAGCAGCCCCAGCATTTT. Protein: CASSPEQPQHF.

The V and J genes are TRBV9 and TRBJ1-1; no clear D. V was trimmed by 4 bases and J by 0 bases, leaving 7 bases between them. The germline V gene has CDR1 SGDLS and CDR2 YYNGEE. The CDR3 has 13 amino acids. CDR3 DNA sequence: TGTGCCAGCAGCAGCCTCATGAACACTGAAGCTTTCTTT. Translation: CASSSLMNTEAFF. Complete variable domain (other parts from reference TRBV9 and TRBJ1-1): DSGVTQTPKHLITATGQRVTLRCSPRSGDLSVYWYQQSLDQGLQFLIQYYNGEERAKGNILERFSAQQFPDLHSELNLSSLELGDSALYFCASSSLMNTEAFFGQGTRLTVV.

J is TRBJ2-7 and V is TRBV7-8; TRBD1 matches at 7 bases. The germline CDR1 and CDR2 sequences are SGHVS and FQNEAQ. With V trimmed by 2 bases and J by 6 bases, 4 bases remained unmatched. This CDR3 contains 13 residues. Here the CDR3 DNA reads TGTGCCAGCAGCTTACGACAGGGCGGCGAGCAGTACGTC. It yields the protein CASSLRQGGEQYV.

Here the CDR3 DNA reads TGTGCCAGCAGCCGGACAGGGGAGAACACTGAAGCTTTCTTT. Translated: CASSRTGENTEAFF. The chain couples TRBV9 to TRBJ1-1; 9 bases align to TRBD1. Unmatched junction bases numbered 2, after V lost 4 bases and J lost 1 base. The CDR3 is 14 residues long. CDR1 is SGDLS and CDR2 is YYNGEE in the germline V gene.

The chain uses TRBV11-2 and TRBJ2-6, with D unclear. V was pared by 3 bases and J by 0 bases, with 9 bases between. The CDR3 consists of 16 residues. CDR1 and CDR2 (germline): SGHAT, FQNNGV. In nucleotides, the CDR3 is TGTGCCAGCAGCTTTCTAGGTTCCTCTGGGGCCAACGTCCTGACTTTC. Translating it yields CASSFLGSSGANVLTF. The full variable domain, its missing parts supplied by reference TRBV11-2 and TRBJ2-6, is EAGVAQSPRYKIIEKRQSVAFWCNPISGHATLYWYQQILGQGPKLLIQFQNNGVVDDSQLPKDRFSAERLKGVDSTLKIQPAKLEDSAVYLCASSFLGSSGANVLTFGAGSRLTVL.

The V gene is TRBV6-2 or TRBV6-3, the J gene TRBJ2-2; 10 bases are shared with TRBD1. J lost 4 bases, V lost 6 bases, and 8 bases had no gene match. CDR3 size: 16 residues. Germline V gives CDR1 MNHEY, CDR2 SVGEGT. CDR3 DNA sequence: TGTGCCAGCAGCCCCCGGGACAGGGGTGGCACCGGGGAGCTGTTTTTT. Translation: CASSPRDRGGTGELFF.

V gene TRBV7-3 combines with J gene TRBJ1-1, with TRBD1 as a possible D gene (6 bases). Looked up from germline, CDR1 is SGHTA and CDR2 is FQGTGA. Deletions cut 5 bases from V and 1 base from J, with 8 bases between. CDR3 length equals 13 residues. The CDR3 loop is CASSVQGNTEAFF. CDR3 bases: TGTGCCAGCAGCGTACAGGGGAACACTGAAGCTTTCTTT.

This rearrangement joins TRBV7-9 to TRBJ1-6, with D tentatively TRBD1 (5 bases). V shed 1 base and J shed 10 bases, with 8 bases lying between them. The germline CDR1 and CDR2 sequences are SEHNR and FQNEAQ (reference sequence). The CDR3 covers 13 residues. CDR3 bases: TGTGCCAGCAGCTTAGGGGGGGTCTCACCCCTCCACTTT. This gives the protein CASSLGGVSPLHF.

J is TRBJ2-6 and V is TRBV24-1; D is possibly TRBD2 (5 bases). CDR3 length: 16 residues. The ends were cut back, 4 bases at V and 2 bases at J, with 11 bases in the middle. Germline CDR1 reads KGHDR; CDR2 reads SFDVKD. The CDR3 protein is CATSDPRDPGANVLTF. CDR3 in DNA: TGTGCCACCAGTGACCCCCGGGATCCTGGGGCCAACGTCCTGACTTTC.

The rearrangement links TRBV5-4 to TRBJ1-5, with TRBD1 as a possible D gene (6 bases). V was pared by 4 bases and J by 6 bases, with 8 bases between. In germline, CDR1 is SGHNT, CDR2 YYREEE (reference sequence). The CDR3 is 12 residues long. The CDR3 spells CASSTQGQPQHF. Here the CDR3 DNA reads TGTGCCAGCAGCACACAGGGTCAGCCCCAGCATTTT.

The CDR3 spells CASSQPRQGRVKLFF. CDR3 DNA: TGCGCCAGCAGCCAACCTAGACAGGGAAGGGTAAAACTGTTTTTT. The chain is built from TRBV4-1 and TRBJ1-4; 7 bases align to TRBD1. From germline, CDR1 is MGHRA and CDR2 YSYEKL. The junction had 10 bases not matched to a gene; V was cut back by 2 bases and J by 10 bases. The CDR3 spans 15 residues.

The J gene is TRBJ1-2, the V gene TRBV18; 7 bases fit TRBD1. J was trimmed by 1 base and V by 2 bases; bases with no gene match: 7. The CDR3 extends over 16 amino acids. CDR1 KGHSH and CDR2 LQKENI come from the germline V gene. CDR3 bases: TGTGCCAGCTCACCAGAACAGGGGTACGGTAACTATGGCTACACCTTC. It codes for CASSPEQGYGNYGYTF.

The V gene is TRBV5-1, the J gene TRBJ1-6; 7 bases fit TRBD1. The CDR3 spans 16 residues. J lost 7 bases, V lost 0 bases, and 7 bases had no gene match. The germline gives CDR1 SGHRS, CDR2 YFSETQ. The CDR3 region is CASSLALLQGNSPLHF. The CDR3, as DNA: TGCGCCAGCAGCTTGGCGTTGTTACAGGGGAATTCACCCCTCCACTTT.

This sequence joins TRBV5-4 and TRBJ2-1; TRBD2 aligns across 7 bases. The trim removed 3 bases at V and 12 bases at J, leaving 9 bases unmatched. The CDR3 is 13 amino acids. From germline, CDR1 is SGHNT and CDR2 YYREEE (reference sequence). The CDR3 sequence is CASSWTTGGWQFF. The DNA for the CDR3 is TGTGCCAGCAGCTGGACCACCGGGGGGTGGCAGTTCTTC.

The V call is TRBV6-2 or TRBV6-3, the J call TRBJ1-5; D gene unclear. Germline V gene lookup returns CDR1 MNHEY and CDR2 SVGEGT. The CDR3 sequence is 12 residues long. V was shortened by 5 bases and J by 9 bases, with 11 bases between the two germline ends. DNA of the CDR3: TGTGCCAGCAGTACCCCACTTCTGCCCCAGCATTTT. This gives the protein CASSTPLLPQHF.